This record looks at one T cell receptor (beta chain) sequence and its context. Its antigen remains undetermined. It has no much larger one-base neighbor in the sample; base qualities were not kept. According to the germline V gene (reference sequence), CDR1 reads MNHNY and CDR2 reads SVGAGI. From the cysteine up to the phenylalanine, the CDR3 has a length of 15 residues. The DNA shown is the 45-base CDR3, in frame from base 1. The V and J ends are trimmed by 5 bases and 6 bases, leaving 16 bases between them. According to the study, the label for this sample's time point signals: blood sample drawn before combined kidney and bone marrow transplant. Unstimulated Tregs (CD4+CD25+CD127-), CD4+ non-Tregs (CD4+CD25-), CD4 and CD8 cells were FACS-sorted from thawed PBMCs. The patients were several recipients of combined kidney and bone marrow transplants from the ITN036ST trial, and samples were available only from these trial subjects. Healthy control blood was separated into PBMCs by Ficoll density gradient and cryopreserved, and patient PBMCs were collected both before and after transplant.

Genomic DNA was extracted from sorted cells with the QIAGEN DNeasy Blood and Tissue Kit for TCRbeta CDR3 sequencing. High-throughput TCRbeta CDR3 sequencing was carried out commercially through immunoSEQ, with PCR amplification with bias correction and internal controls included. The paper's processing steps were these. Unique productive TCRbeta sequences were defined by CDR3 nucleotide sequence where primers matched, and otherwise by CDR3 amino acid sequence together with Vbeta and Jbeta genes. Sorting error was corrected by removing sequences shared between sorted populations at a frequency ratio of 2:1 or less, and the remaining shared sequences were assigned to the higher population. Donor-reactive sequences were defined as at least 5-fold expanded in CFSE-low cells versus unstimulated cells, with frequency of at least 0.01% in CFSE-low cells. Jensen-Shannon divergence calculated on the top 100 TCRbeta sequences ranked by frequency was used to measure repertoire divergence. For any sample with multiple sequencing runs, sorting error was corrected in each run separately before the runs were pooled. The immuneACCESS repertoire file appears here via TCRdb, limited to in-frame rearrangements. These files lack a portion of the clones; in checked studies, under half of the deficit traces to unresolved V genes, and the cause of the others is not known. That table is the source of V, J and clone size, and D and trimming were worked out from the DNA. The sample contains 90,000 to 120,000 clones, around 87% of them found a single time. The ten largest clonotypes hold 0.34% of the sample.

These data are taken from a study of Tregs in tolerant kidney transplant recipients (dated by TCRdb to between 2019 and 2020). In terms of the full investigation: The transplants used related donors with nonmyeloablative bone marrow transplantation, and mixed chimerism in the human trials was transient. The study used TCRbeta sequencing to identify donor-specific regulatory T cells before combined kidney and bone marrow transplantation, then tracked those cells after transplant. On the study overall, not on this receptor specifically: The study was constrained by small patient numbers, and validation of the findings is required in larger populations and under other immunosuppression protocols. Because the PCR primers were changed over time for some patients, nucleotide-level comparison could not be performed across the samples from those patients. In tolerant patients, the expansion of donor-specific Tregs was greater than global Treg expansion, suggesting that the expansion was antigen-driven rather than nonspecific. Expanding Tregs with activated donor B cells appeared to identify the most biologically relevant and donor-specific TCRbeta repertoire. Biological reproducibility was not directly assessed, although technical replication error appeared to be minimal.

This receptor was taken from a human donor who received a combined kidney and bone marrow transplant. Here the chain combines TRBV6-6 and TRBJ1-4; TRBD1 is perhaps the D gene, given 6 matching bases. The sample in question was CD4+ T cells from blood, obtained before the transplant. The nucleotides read TGTGCCAGCAGTAGGGACCAGGGGAGCTATGAAAAACTGTTTTTT. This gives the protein CASSRDQGSYEKLFF.